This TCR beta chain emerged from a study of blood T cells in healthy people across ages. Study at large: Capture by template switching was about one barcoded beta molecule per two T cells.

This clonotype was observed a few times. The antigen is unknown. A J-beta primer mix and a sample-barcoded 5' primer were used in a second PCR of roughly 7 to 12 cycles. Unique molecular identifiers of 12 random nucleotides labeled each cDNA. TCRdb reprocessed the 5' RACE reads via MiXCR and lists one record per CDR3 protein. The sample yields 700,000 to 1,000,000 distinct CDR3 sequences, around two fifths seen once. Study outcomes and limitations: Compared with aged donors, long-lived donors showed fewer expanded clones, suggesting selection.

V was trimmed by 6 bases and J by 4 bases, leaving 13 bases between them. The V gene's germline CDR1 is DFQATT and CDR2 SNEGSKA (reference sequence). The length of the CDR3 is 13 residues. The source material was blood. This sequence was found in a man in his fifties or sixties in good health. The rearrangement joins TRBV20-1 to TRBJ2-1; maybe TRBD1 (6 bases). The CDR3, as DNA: TGCAGTGCCTACTACAGGGTATACAATGAGCAGTTCTTC. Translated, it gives CSAYYRVYNEQFF.